This T cell receptor (beta chain) was recorded in a study of CD8+CD57+ T cells in acquired aplastic anemia. As to this clonotype: The antigen remains unidentified.

Patients picked for sequencing had shown CD8+CD57+ cell expansion detected by flow cytometry. Study-level results: For CD8+ Simpson's diversity, patients and controls showed no significant difference.

This CDR3 spans 13 amino acids. The germline CDR1 and CDR2 sequences are SGHNT and YENEEA. The germline V and J ends were trimmed by 4 bases and 3 bases, with 10 bases remaining between them. Genomic DNA, the template, was used for profiling of the TCR beta VDJ and CDR3. TCRdb reprocessed the reads via MiXCR and lists one record per CDR3 protein. The sample has about 160,000 distinct CDR3 sequences, 47% seen once. This chain uses TRBV11-3 with TRBJ2-7; D is unresolved. The receptor comes from a human donor with aplastic anemia. The material sequenced was sorted CD4+, CD8+, or CD8+CD57+ T cells (not recorded which) from PBMCs. The CDR3 DNA follows: TGTGCCAGCAGCTCGGCTCTGGGCTACGAGCAGTACTTC. Protein: CASSSALGYEQYF.